This T cell receptor (beta chain) was obtained from a study of Graves' ophthalmopathy and Graves' hyperthyroidism. This clonotype was picked up many times. The germline gives CDR1 MNHNS, CDR2 SASEGT. Trimming left V 1 base short and J 11 bases short, with 13 bases between. This CDR3 has 13 amino acids. Scientists amplified the TCR beta CDR3 regions from RNA transcripts. HTBI primers primed a first-round RT-PCR, and a second-round multiplex PCR followed. TCRdb fed the multiplex PCR reads into MiXCR, producing one record per CDR3 protein. The data contain roughly 160,000 distinct CDR3 sequences, 39% of them singletons.

The source is a man younger than 40 with Graves' ophthalmopathy. Specimen: peripheral blood. The chain couples TRBV6-1 to TRBJ2-3, with D possibly matching TRBD2 (5 bases). CDR3 nucleotides: TGTGCCAGCAGTGAAGATCTGAGGACTCGGCAGTATTTT. It is translated as CASSEDLRTRQYF.